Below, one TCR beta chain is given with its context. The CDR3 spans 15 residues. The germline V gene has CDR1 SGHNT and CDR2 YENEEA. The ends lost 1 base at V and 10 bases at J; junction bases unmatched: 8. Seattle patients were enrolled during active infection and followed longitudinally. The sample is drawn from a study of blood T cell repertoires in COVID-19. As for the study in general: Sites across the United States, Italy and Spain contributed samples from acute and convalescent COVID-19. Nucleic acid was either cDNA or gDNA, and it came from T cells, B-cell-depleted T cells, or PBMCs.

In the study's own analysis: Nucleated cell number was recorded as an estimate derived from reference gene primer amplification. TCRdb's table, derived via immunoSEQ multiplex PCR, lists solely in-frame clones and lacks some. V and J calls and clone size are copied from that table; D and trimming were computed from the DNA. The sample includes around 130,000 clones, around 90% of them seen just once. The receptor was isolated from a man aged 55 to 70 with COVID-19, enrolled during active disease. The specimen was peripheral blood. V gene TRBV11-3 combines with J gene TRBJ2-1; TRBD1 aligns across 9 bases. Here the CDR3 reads CASSLGDRALIEQFF. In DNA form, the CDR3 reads TGTGCCAGCAGCTTAGGGGACAGGGCCCTGATAGAGCAGTTCTTC. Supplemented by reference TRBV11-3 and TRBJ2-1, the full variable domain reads EAGVVQSPRYKIIEKKQPVAFWCNPISGHNTLYWYLQNLGQGPELLIRYENEEAVDDSQLPKDRFSAERLKGVDSTLKIQPAELGDSAVYLCASSLGDRALIEQFFGPGTRLTVL.